This T cell receptor (beta chain) was identified during a study of OX40 agonist ivuxolimab in advanced cancers. Study background: Of the patients, three showed partial responses, one with hepatocellular carcinoma and two with cutaneous melanoma. Study-wide results and limits: At 0.1 to 3.0 mg/kg and by week 6, CD4+ and CD8+ T cells in the blood had expanded clonally.

On this clone itself: Its antigen is unknown.

The V gene end was trimmed by 6 bases and the J gene end by 4 bases; junction bases not matched to a gene: 12. Germline V lookup: CDR1 SGHRS, CDR2 YFSETQ. CDR3 length equals 16 residues. The repertoire was sequenced with immunoSEQ multiplex PCR; TCRdb's copy has only in-frame clones and lacks some. The top ten hold approximately 4.5% of the sample, which has 60,000 or so clones, about 83% seen once. The genes are TRBV5-1 and TRBJ2-5, with 10 bases aligning to TRBD2. The receptor's source is an adult with an advanced solid tumor such as melanoma, head and neck, liver or kidney cancer. Sequenced material: CD4+ or CD8+ T cells sorted from blood, taken in a trial of the OX40 agonist ivuxolimab. The CDR3 nucleotides read TGCGCCAGCACCTCTAGCGGGAGAAAGGATAGAGAGACCCAGTACTTC. Amino acid sequence: CASTSSGRKDRETQYF.